This T cell receptor beta chain was profiled in a study of immune evolution from preneoplasia to lung adenocarcinoma. Whole-study findings and limits: From normal lung to invasive adenocarcinoma, top clone frequencies appeared to decrease.

Histologic diagnosis was independently verified by two lung pathologists. TCRdb's table, derived via immunoSEQ multiplex PCR, lists solely in-frame clones and lacks some. Found here are 9,000 to 10,000 clones, 85% to 90% of them singletons; the top ten hold roughly 3%. The sample holds a few counts of this clone. The target antigen is unknown. This CDR3 is 13 amino acids long. CDR1 is SNHLY and CDR2 is FYNNEI in the germline V gene. With V trimmed by 5 bases and J by 8 bases, 6 bases remained unmatched. This chain links TRBV2 with TRBJ1-1, with TRBD1 matching over 9 bases. The specimen was FFPE invasive lung adenocarcinoma tissue. The TCR sequence derives from a person aged 65 to 85 with invasive lung adenocarcinoma. Some clones in this sample may be carry-over from other donors' samples. The DNA of the CDR3 is TGTGCCAGCAGTTGGACAGGGGAGGAAGAAGCTTTCTTT. Encoded protein: CASSWTGEEEAFF.